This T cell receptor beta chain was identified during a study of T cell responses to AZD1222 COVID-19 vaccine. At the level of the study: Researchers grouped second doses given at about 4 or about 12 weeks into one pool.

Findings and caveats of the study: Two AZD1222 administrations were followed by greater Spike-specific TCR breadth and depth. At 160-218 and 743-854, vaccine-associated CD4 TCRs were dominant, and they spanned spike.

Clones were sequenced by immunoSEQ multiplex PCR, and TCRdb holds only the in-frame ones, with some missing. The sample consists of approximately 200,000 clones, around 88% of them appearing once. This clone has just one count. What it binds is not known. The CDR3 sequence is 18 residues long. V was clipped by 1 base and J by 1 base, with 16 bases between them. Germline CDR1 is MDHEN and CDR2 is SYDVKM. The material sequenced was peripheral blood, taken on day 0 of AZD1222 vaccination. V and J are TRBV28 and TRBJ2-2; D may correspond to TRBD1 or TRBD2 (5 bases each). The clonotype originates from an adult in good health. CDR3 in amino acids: CASSLSGTWEVNTGELFF. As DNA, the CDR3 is TGTGCCAGCAGTTTATCAGGGACGTGGGAAGTGAACACCGGGGAGCTGTTTTTT.